This T cell receptor (beta chain) was sequenced during a study of T cells in tuberculosis. Study details: IGRA-negative adolescents, IGRA-positive adolescents with latent tuberculosis and adults with active tuberculosis formed this South African cohort.

Each donor contributed about 100,000 T cells on average, unsorted. The study, taken as a whole, reports: Active tuberculosis TCR-alpha repertoires lay closer to GMM-specific TCRs than IGRA-negative controls, suggesting clonal expansion. A GMM-specific repertoire classifier reached 75% to 90% accuracy, AUROC 0.7 to 0.9.

Sequencing was performed with immunoSEQ multiplex PCR; in TCRdb, only in-frame clones are kept and a portion is missing. The profile shows 45,000 or so clones, more than 90% of them singletons. About this clone: Its antigen is still unknown.

The sequence was obtained from a donor aged 5-35 years with latent tuberculosis or without tuberculosis infection. The source material was PBMCs.

The DNA for the CDR3 is TGCGCCAGCAGTGTTAATCGGGGGAGAGAAAAACTGTTTTTT. Translated: CASSVNRGREKLFF. The chain employs TRBV5-1 and TRBJ1-4, with D possibly TRBD1 on 5 matching bases. V was cut by 5 bases and J by 8 bases, with 16 bases left in between. The CDR3 loop spans 14 amino acids. Germline V lookup: CDR1 SGHRS, CDR2 YFSETQ.